This TCR beta chain was retrieved from a study of blood T cell repertoires in COVID-19. Study-wide context: Donors in the United States, Italy and Spain gave samples during acute or convalescent COVID-19. The analysed material was cDNA or gDNA that came from T cells, B-cell-depleted T cells, or PBMCs.

The germline V and J ends were trimmed by 3 bases and 4 bases, with 13 bases remaining between them. The CDR3 spans 15 residues. The V gene's germline CDR1 is SGDLS and CDR2 YYNGEE. Source study methods: Reference gene primer amplification yielded estimated nucleated cell counts. The assay was immunoSEQ multiplex PCR, and TCRdb's table has in-frame clones only and misses some. V, J and clone size reflect that table, while D and trimming were determined from the DNA. In the table there are over 250,000 clones, approximately 91% of which are singletons. While infection was still active, Seattle patients were enrolled and then followed longitudinally.

The chain combines TRBV9 with TRBJ1-4; tentatively, D is TRBD1 (5 bases). The sequence was collected from a person aged 18-29 years with COVID-19, enrolled during active disease. The specimen was peripheral blood. This chain's CDR3 is CASSALQGNNEKLFF. CDR3 nucleotide sequence: TGTGCCAGCAGCGCCCTCCAGGGTAATAATGAAAAACTGTTTTTT.